The present T cell receptor (beta chain) was sequenced within a study of cytomegalovirus exposure and HLA in healthy donors. Study-wide background: One earlier analysis, a look at some 180 million T cells, found some 100 million unique TCR beta sequences. General study points: Rarity marked most TCR sequences, yet some public TCRs occurred in many donors. Among TCR beta chains, those listed as cytomegalovirus-associated numbered fewer than 200. Researchers had no immune exposure information except CMV serostatus available.

Vbeta (60) and Jbeta (13) primers were used in the PCR. The protocol was immunoSEQ multiplex PCR, while the TCRdb copy is restricted to in-frame clones and leaves out a portion. The data show under 200,000 clones, approximately 77% seen once. This clone occurred a few times. Its antigen is as yet unknown. V shed 3 bases and J shed 6 bases, with 15 bases lying between them. Germline assignment: CDR1 LNHNV and CDR2 YYDKDF (reference sequence). The CDR3 contains 15 residues. The sequence derives from a male donor in good health and CMV-seropositive. The V and J genes are TRBV15 and TRBJ2-1, with a weak D call TRBD1 (5 bases). The sample comprised PBMCs. CDR3 amino acids: CATSSKQGPPNEQFF. CDR3 bases: TGTGCCACCAGCAGTAAGCAGGGCCCCCCCAATGAGCAGTTCTTC.